This T cell receptor beta chain was found in a study of cytomegalovirus exposure and HLA in healthy donors. Produced via immunoSEQ multiplex PCR; TCRdb's table is partial and in-frame only. This table has 200,000 or so clones, under 95% appearing once. Trimming took 5 bases from V and 7 from J; bases not matched to a gene: 8. This CDR3 has 14 amino acids. Germline-derived CDR1 and CDR2 are SNHLY and FYNNEI. J is TRBJ2-5 and V is TRBV2, with 9 bases matching TRBD1. Material: PBMCs. This receptor was obtained from a woman under 30 in good health and CMV-seronegative. DNA of the CDR3: TGTGCCAGCAGTACCGGGACAGGGAAAGCGACCCAGTACTTC. Its protein is CASSTGTGKATQYF.